Listed here are 2 T cell receptor beta chains from one sample, sequenced in a study of a mutant IDH1 vaccine in newly diagnosed glioma. TCRdb keeps only in-frame clones here, not all; method: immunoSEQ multiplex PCR. The sample has roughly 32,000 clones; approximately 89% are singletons. Time point of the sample: week 47, end of study. Every single dose of the vaccine, 300 ug of mutant IDH1 20-mer peptide, came with topical imiquimod. For these receptors, no antigen is known. Here the sequenced sample was PBMCs, taken from a glioma patient whose treatment included an IDH1 peptide vaccine. The receptor source for this set is a man aged 35 to 55 with glioma.

This chain links TRBV4-1 with TRBJ2-5; weak D call: TRBD1 (6 bases). CDR1 is MGHRA, CDR2 YSYEKL, per germline. The CDR3 is made up of 15 amino acids. The V end was cut by 3 bases, the J end by 1 base, with 12 bases between. The CDR3 protein is CASSQGLGGQETQYF. The CDR3 DNA is TGCGCCAGCAGCCAGGGCCTAGGGGGCCAAGAGACCCAGTACTTC.

The chain links TRBV5-5 to TRBJ1-1; TRBD1 is a possible D gene (6 bases). The CDR3 consists of 14 residues. Trimming removed 5 bases from V and 4 bases from J, with 15 bases in between. The V gene's germline CDR1 is SGHKS and CDR2 YYEKEE (reference sequence). The chain's CDR3 is CASSARGRGTEAFF. The CDR3 DNA reads TGTGCCAGCAGTGCCAGGGGCCGGGGCACTGAAGCTTTCTTT.